Listed here is a single TCR beta chain. No antigen is known for it. The ends lost 3 bases at V and 4 bases at J; junction bases unmatched: 11. CDR3 length: 17 amino acids. This sample is part of a study of CD8+CD57+ T cells in acquired aplastic anemia. At the level of the study: An average of roughly 2.9 ug of DNA was obtained from sorted CD4+ and CD8+ cells. The study's findings and limits: Patients and controls were not found to differ significantly in CD8+ Simpson's diversity.

TCR beta VDJ and CDR3 profiles were obtained from a genomic DNA template. MiXCR was run by TCRdb on the reads, yielding one entry per CDR3 protein. The repertoire holds about 170,000 distinct CDR3 sequences, with about three fifths as singletons. J is TRBJ2-3 and V is TRBV12-3 or TRBV12-4; 9 bases match TRBD2. The sequencing input was sorted CD4+, CD8+, or CD8+CD57+ T cells (not recorded which) from PBMCs. This TCR was sampled from a human donor in good health. In DNA form, the CDR3 reads TGTGCCAGCAGTTTTTCCGCCTCGACTAGCGGTTCAGATACGCAGTATTTT. Translation: CASSFSASTSGSDTQYF.